This TCR beta chain comes out of a study of blood T cell repertoires in COVID-19. Profiled with immunoSEQ multiplex PCR; TCRdb holds only in-frame clones, not every one. The sample yields over 200,000 clones, 85% to 90% seen once. This clone was counted between two and nine times. The V gene's germline CDR1 is ENHRY and CDR2 SYGVKD. With 5 bases removed from V and 12 bases from J, the gap between germline ends came to 17 bases. This CDR3 contains 13 residues. The sequenced material came from peripheral blood. The receptor comes from a man older than 75 with acute or convalescent COVID-19. This chain uses TRBV10-3 with TRBJ2-1; a possible D gene is TRBD1 (5 bases). Here the CDR3 reads CAISPVGETAQFF. DNA for the CDR3: TGTGCCATCAGTCCAGTCGGTGAGACAGCGCAGTTCTTC.